This TCR beta chain was sequenced during a study of shared clonotypes between healthy human individuals. Study summary: Serving as donors were a couple of women and a few men, whose ages spanned 18 to 49. General study findings and limits: Only blood was sampled, and tissue TCR repertoires likely differ from blood ones. On the whole, naive subsets had larger estimated richness than memory subsets had.

Sequencing used immunoSEQ multiplex PCR; TCRdb keeps in-frame clones, though not all of them. The data contain 650,000 to 800,000 clones, roughly 94% of them singletons. As concerns this clone: The antigen remains unidentified.

The naive CD8 fraction comprised CD45RO-negative cells positively selected for CCR7 and excluded terminally differentiated effector memory CD45RA+ cells. V was clipped by 4 bases and J by 2 bases; unmatched bases: 14. The CDR3 is 17 amino acids. The germline CDR1 and CDR2 sequences are SGHRS and YFSETQ. The sample comprised naive CD8+ T cells sorted from blood. The sequence was obtained from a man aged 30 to 39 in good health. The chain employs TRBV5-1 and TRBJ1-1; 7 positions match TRBD1. In nucleotides, the CDR3 is TGCGCCAGCAGCAAAAAACACGGGACAGTCCTTAACACTGAAGCTTTCTTT. Residues: CASSKKHGTVLNTEAFF.